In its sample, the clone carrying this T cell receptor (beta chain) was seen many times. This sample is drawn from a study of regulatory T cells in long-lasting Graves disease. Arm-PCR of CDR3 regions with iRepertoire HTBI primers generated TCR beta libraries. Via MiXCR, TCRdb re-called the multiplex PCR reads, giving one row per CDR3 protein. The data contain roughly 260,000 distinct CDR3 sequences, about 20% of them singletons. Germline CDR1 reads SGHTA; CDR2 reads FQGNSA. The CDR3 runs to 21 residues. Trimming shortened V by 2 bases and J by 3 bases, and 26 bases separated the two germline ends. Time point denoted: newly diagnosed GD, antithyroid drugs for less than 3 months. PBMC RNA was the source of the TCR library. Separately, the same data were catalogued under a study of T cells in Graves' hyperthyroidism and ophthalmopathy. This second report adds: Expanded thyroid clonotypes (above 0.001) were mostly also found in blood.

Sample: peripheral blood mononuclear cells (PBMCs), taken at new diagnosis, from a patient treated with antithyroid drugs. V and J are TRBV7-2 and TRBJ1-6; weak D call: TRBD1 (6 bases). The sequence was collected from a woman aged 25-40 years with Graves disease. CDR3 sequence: CASSLSGFDRRSSHYNSPLHF. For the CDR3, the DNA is TGTGCCAGCAGCTTATCGGGTTTCGACAGGAGATCCTCCCACTATAATTCACCCCTCCACTTT.